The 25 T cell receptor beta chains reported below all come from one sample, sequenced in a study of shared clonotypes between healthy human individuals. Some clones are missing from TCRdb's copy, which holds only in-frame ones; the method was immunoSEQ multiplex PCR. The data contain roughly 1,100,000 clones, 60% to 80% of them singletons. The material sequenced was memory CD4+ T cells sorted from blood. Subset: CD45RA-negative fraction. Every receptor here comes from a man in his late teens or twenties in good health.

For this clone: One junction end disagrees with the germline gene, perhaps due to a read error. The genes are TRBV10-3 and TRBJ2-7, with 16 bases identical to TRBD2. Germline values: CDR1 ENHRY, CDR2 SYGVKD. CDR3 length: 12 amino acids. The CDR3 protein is CAMGTSGRALDF. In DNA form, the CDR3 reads TGTGCCATGGGGACTAGCGGGAGGGCTCTAGACTTC.

CDR3 in amino acids: CASSLNRGRWTEAFF. The CDR3 DNA follows: TGTGCCAGCAGCTTAAACAGGGGAAGATGGACTGAAGCTTTCTTT. The chain is built from TRBV5-6 and TRBJ1-1, with 7 bases lining up with TRBD1. The CDR3 runs to 15 residues. CDR1 and CDR2 from the germline V gene are SGHDT and YYEEEE. The V gene end was trimmed by 2 bases and the J gene end by 5 bases; junction bases not matched to a gene: 9.

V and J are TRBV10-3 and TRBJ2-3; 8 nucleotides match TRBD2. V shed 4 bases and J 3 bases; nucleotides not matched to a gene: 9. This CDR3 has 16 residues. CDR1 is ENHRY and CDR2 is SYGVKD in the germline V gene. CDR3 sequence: CAISGSLAGATDTQYF. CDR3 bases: TGTGCCATCAGTGGGTCTCTAGCGGGCGCGACAGATACGCAGTATTTT.

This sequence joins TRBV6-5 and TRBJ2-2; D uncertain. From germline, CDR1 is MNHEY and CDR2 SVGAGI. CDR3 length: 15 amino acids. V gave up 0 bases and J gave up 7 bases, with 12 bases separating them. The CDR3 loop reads CASSYSRRSDGELFF. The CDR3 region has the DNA TGTGCCAGCAGTTACTCGAGAAGATCGGACGGGGAGCTGTTTTTT.

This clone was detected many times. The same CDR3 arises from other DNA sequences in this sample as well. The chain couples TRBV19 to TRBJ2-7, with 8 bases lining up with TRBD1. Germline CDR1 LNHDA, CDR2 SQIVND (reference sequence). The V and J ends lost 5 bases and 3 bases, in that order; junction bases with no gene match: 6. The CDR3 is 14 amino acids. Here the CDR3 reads CASSSQGAGYEQYF. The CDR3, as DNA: TGTGCCAGTAGTTCGCAGGGGGCGGGCTACGAGCAGTACTTC.

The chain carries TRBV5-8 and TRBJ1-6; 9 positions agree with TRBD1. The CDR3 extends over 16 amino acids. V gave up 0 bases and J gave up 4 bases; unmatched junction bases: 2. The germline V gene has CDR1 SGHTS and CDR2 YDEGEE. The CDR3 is CASSLEGTGYNSPLHF. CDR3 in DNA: TGTGCCAGCAGCTTGGAAGGGACAGGGTATAATTCACCCCTCCACTTT. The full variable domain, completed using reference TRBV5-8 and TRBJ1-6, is EAGVTQSPTHLIKTRGQQATLRCSPISGHTSVYWYQQALGLGLQFLLWYDEGEERNRGNFPPRFSGRQFPNYSSELNVNALELEDSALYLCASSLEGTGYNSPLHFGNGTRLTVT.

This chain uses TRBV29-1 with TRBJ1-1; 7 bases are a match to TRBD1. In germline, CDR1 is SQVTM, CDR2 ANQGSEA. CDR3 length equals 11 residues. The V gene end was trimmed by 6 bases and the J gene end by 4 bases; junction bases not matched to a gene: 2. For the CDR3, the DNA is TGCAGCGTGACAGGGACCACTGAAGCTTTCTTT. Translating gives CSVTGTTEAFF.

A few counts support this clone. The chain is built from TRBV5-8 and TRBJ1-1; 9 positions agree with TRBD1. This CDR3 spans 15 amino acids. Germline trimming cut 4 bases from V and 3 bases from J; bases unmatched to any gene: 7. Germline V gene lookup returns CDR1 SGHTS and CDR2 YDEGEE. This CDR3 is CASSPRDRVYTEAFF. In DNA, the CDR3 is TGTGCCAGCAGCCCGCGGGACAGGGTGTACACTGAAGCTTTCTTT.

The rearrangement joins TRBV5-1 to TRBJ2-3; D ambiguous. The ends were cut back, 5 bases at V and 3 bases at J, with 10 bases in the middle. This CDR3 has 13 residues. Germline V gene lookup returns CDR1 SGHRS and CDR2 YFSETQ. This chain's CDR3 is CASRRVDTDTQYF. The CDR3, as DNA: TGCGCCAGCAGGCGTGTGGATACAGATACGCAGTATTTT. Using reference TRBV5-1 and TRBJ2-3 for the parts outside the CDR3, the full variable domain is KAGVTQTPRYLIKTRGQQVTLSCSPISGHRSVSWYQQTPGQGLQFLFEYFSETQRNKGNFPGRFSGRQFSNSRSEMNVSTLELGDSALYLCASRRVDTDTQYFGPGTRLTVL.

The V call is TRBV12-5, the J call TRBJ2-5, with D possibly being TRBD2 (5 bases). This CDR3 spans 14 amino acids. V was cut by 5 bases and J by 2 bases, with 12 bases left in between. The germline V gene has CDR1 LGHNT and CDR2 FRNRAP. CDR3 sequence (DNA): TGTGCTAGTGGTCCCGGGATGAAACAAGAGACCCAGTACTTC. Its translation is CASGPGMKQETQYF.

In nucleotides, the CDR3 is TGTGCCTGGAGTGTCGGGACGAGCGAGCAGTACTTC. Amino acid sequence: CAWSVGTSEQYF. V is TRBV30 and J is TRBJ2-7; possibly TRBD1 or TRBD2 for D (5 bases each). The germline V and J ends were trimmed by 0 bases and 6 bases, with 9 bases remaining between them. CDR3 length: 12 residues. Looked up from germline, CDR1 is GTSNPN and CDR2 is SVGIG (reference sequence).

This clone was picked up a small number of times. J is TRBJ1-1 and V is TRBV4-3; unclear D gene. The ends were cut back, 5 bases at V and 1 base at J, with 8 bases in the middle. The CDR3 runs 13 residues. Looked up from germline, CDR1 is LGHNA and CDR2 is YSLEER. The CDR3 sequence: CASSDLENTEAFF. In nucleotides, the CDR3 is TGCGCCAGCAGCGACTTGGAGAACACTGAAGCTTTCTTT.

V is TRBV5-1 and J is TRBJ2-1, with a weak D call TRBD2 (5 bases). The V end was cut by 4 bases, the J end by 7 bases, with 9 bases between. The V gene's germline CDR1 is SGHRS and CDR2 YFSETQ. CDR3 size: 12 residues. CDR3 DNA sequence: TGCGCCAGCAGCCCGGACTGGAATGAGCAGTTCTTC. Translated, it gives CASSPDWNEQFF. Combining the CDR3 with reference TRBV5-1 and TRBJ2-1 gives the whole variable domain KAGVTQTPRYLIKTRGQQVTLSCSPISGHRSVSWYQQTPGQGLQFLFEYFSETQRNKGNFPGRFSGRQFSNSRSEMNVSTLELGDSALYLCASSPDWNEQFFGPGTRLTVL.

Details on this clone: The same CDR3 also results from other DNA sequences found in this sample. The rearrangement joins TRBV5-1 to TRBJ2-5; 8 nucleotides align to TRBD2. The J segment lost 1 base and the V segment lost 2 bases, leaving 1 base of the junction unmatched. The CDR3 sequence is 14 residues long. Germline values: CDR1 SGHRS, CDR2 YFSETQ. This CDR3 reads CASSFTSGQETQYF. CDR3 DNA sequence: TGCGCCAGCAGCTTTACTAGCGGCCAAGAGACCCAGTACTTC.

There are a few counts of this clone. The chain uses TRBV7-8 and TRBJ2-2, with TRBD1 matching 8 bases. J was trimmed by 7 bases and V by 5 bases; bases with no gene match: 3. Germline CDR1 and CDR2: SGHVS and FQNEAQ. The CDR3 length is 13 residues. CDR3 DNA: TGTGCCAGCAGCCGACAGGGGTACGGGGAGCTGTTTTTT. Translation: CASSRQGYGELFF.

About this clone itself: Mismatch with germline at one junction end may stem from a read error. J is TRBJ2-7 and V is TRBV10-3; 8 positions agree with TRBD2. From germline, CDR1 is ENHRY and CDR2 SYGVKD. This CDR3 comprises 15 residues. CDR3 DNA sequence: TGTGCCAGCAGTGCCGGACCGGGACTAGAGTACGAGCAGTACTTC. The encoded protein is CASSAGPGLEYEQYF.

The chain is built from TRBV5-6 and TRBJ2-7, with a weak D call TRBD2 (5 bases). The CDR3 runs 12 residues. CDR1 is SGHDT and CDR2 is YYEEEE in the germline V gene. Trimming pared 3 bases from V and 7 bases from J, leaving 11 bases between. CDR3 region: CASSSFPGEQYF. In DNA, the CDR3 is TGTGCCAGCAGCTCTTTCCCGGGGGAGCAGTACTTC.

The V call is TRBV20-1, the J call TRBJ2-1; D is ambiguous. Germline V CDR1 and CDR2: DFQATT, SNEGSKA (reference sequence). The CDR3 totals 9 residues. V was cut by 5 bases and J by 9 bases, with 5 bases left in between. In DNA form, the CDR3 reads TGCAGTGCTGGCCGTGAGCAGTTCTTC. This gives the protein CSAGREQFF.

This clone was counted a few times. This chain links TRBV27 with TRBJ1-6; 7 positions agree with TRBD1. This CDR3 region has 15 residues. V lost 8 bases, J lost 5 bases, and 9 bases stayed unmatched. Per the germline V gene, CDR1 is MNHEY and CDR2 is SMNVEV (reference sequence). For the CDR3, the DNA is TGTGCCAGCCGCACAATCGACAGGGATAATTCACCCCTCCACTTT. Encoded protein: CASRTIDRDNSPLHF.

The CDR3 is CASSRGESVTGELFF. The CDR3 DNA reads as TGTGCCAGCAGCCGGGGGGAGTCAGTGACCGGGGAGCTGTTTTTT. The rearrangement uses TRBV5-4 and TRBJ2-2, with TRBD2 matching over 7 bases. The CDR3 is 15 amino acids. V was clipped by 4 bases and J by 5 bases; unmatched bases: 8. Germline loops: CDR1 SGHNT, CDR2 YYREEE (reference sequence). Full variable domain (missing parts from reference TRBV5-4 and TRBJ2-2): ETGVTQSPTHLIKTRGQQVTLRCSSQSGHNTVSWYQQALGQGPQFIFQYYREEENGRGNFPPRFSGLQFPNYSSELNVNALELDDSALYLCASSRGESVTGELFFGEGSRLTVL.

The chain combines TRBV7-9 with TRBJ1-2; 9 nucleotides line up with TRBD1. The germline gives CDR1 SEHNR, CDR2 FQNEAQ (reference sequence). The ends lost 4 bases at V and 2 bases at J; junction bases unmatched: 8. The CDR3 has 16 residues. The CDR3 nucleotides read TGTGCCAGCAGCTCCTACGTAGGGACAGGGAACTATGGCTACACCTTC. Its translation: CASSSYVGTGNYGYTF.

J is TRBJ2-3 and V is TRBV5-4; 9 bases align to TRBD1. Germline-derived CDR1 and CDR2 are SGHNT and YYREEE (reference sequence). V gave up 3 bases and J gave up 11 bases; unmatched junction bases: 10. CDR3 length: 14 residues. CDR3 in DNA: TGTGCCAGCAGCTCCCGGGACAGGGCGTCGGAGCAGTATTTT. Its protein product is CASSSRDRASEQYF.

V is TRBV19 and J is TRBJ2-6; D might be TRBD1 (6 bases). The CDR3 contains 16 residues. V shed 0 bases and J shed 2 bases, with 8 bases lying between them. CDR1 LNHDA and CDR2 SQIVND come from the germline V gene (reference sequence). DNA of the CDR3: TGTGCCAGTAGTATAGACCCAGGGGCTGGGGCCAACGTCCTGACTTTC. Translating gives CASSIDPGAGANVLTF.

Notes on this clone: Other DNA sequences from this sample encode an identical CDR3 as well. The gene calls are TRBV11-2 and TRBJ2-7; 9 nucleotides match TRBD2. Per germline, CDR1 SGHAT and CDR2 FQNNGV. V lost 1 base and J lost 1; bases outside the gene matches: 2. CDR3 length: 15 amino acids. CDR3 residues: CASSLAAGGSYEQYF. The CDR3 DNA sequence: TGTGCCAGCAGCTTAGCGGCGGGAGGGTCCTACGAGCAGTACTTC. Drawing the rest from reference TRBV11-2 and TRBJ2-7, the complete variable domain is EAGVAQSPRYKIIEKRQSVAFWCNPISGHATLYWYQQILGQGPKLLIQFQNNGVVDDSQLPKDRFSAERLKGVDSTLKIQPAKLEDSAVYLCASSLAAGGSYEQYFGPGTRLTVT.

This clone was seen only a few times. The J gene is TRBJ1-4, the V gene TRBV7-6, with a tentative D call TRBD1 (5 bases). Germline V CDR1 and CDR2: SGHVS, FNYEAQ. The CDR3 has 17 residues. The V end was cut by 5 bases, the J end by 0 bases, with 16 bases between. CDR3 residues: CASSPGTVVATNEKLFF. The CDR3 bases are TGTGCCAGCAGCCCAGGGACCGTAGTTGCAACTAATGAAAAACTGTTTTTT.